This T cell receptor (beta chain) was sequenced during a study of CD8 T cells in ankylosing spondylitis. TCRdb reprocessed the 5' RACE reads with MiXCR, giving one entry per CDR3 protein. The sample lists under 250,000 distinct CDR3 sequences; roughly a third were seen once. Worth noting for this clonotype: Antigen specificity is unknown.

Study observations and caveats: Researchers report that disease-linked clones proved CD8+ and relatively rare in peripheral blood.

J lost 2 bases, V lost 5 bases, and 9 bases had no gene match. CDR1 is SGHTA, CDR2 FQGNSA, per germline. The CDR3 extends over 16 amino acids. The gene calls are TRBV7-2 and TRBJ2-1; TRBD1 matches 7 bases. This TCR derives from a male donor with ankylosing spondylitis or in good health (not recorded which). Sequencing was carried out using blood, either unsorted or a sorted T cell fraction (not recorded which). This chain's CDR3 is CASSPRTGRTYNEQFF. The CDR3, as DNA: TGTGCCAGCAGCCCAAGGACAGGACGTACCTACAATGAGCAGTTCTTC. Full variable domain (missing parts from reference TRBV7-2 and TRBJ2-1): GAGVSQSPSNKVTEKGKDVELRCDPISGHTALYWYRQSLGQGLEFLIYFQGNSAPDKSGLPSDRFSAERTGGSVSTLTIQRTQQEDSAVYLCASSPRTGRTYNEQFFGPGTRLTVL.